Detailed here is one T cell receptor beta chain. It lacks a known antigen. No quality values exist for individual bases; no much larger clone is one base distant. These data are taken from a study of control samples from healthy donors and cancer patients (dated by TCRdb to the early 2020s). Library creation used the immunoSEQ multiplex PCR assay. What TCRdb holds here is the immuneACCESS table cut down to in-frame rearrangements. Part of the clones is not present; checked against another copy, under half of the missing clones reflect an unresolved V gene, and the others are unexplained. The sample table lists 75,000 to 100,000 clones, roughly 89% of them with a count of one. Around 6% of the sample is in the top ten clones. Taken from cysteine to phenylalanine, the CDR3 has 13 residues. Only the CDR3 part of the read is kept: 39 bases, read in frame from the first base. CDR1 SGHNT and CDR2 YYREEE were looked up in the germline V gene (reference sequence). At the junction V is shortened by 4 bases and J by 10 bases; bases outside the gene matches: 10.

Specimen: blood. The V and J segments used are TRBV5-4 and TRBJ2-5, with 7 central nucleotides matching TRBD1. The source is a man over 45 in good health. The nucleotides read TGTGCCAGCAGCCCCGACAGGGCAATGGGCCAGTACTTC. The resulting protein is CASSPDRAMGQYF. Beyond the CDR3, the reference TRBV5-4 and TRBJ2-5 genes provide the residues; the full variable domain reads: ETGVTQSPTHLIKTRGQQVTLRCSSQSGHNTVSWYQQALGQGPQFIFQYYREEENGRGNFPPRFSGLQFPNYSSELNVNALELDDSALYLCASSPDRAMGQYFGPGTRLLVL.